This entry describes one T cell receptor beta chain. This specimen comes from a study of cytomegalovirus exposure and HLA in healthy donors. This CDR3 has 12 amino acids. The V end lost 4 bases, the J end lost 4 bases, and 8 bases lay between the germline ends. Germline assignment: CDR1 MNHEY and CDR2 SVGAGI. It was with 60 Vbeta and 13 Jbeta primers that the PCR ran. The protocol was immunoSEQ multiplex PCR, while the TCRdb copy is restricted to in-frame clones and leaves out a portion. The table has over 100,000 clones, around three quarters seen once. The chain couples TRBV6-5 to TRBJ2-7; D is possibly TRBD1 (5 bases). Sequences were obtained from PBMCs. This receptor was taken from a woman under 40 in good health and CMV-seropositive. CDR3: CASSSHRYEQYF. For the CDR3, the DNA is TGTGCCAGCAGTTCTCACAGGTACGAGCAGTACTTC.